The present T cell receptor (beta chain) was sequenced within a study of cytomegalovirus exposure and HLA in healthy donors. PCR amplification relied on 60 Vbeta primers (plus 13 Jbeta primers). Data came from immunoSEQ multiplex PCR; TCRdb stores just in-frame clones and leaves some out. Counted here are around 65,000 clones, approximately 85% occurring once; the ten biggest clones make up about 10%. The receptor was isolated from a female donor in good health and CMV-seronegative. Sequenced material: PBMCs.

The CDR3 spells CASSLGLAVPMGYNEQFF. The CDR3, as DNA: TGTGCCAGCAGCTTGGGCCTAGCGGTTCCAATGGGGTACAATGAGCAGTTCTTC. The rearrangement links TRBV7-9 to TRBJ2-1; 7 nucleotides align to TRBD2. The length of the CDR3 is 18 residues. V lost 3 bases to trimming and J lost 4 bases; unmatched junction nucleotides: 15. CDR1 and CDR2 (germline): SEHNR, FQNEAQ (reference sequence).